This T cell receptor (beta chain) stems from a study of beta chain features in type 1 diabetes. With regard to this clone: Its cognate antigen is unknown.

The CDR3 loop spans 14 amino acids. Looked up from germline, CDR1 is SGDLS and CDR2 is YYNGEE. Trimming pared 4 bases from V and 5 bases from J, leaving 12 bases between. Reverse transcribing all isolated RNA meant expressed TCRB transcripts were sequenced. TCRdb's copy holds only in-frame clones and misses some; the assay was immunoSEQ multiplex PCR. This sample yields around 320,000 clones, of which around 15% are seen a single time; more than 6.5% belongs to the top ten. Study-level findings and limits: PCR might favor shorter templates, but any such skew would affect patients and controls equally. Unsettled here was the matter of whether HLA type influences TCRB rearrangement.

This chain uses TRBV9 with TRBJ1-4; no clear D gene. The specimen sequenced was central memory CD4+ T cells from blood. The source is a man aged 25 to 40 in good health. CDR3 bases: TGTGCCAGCAGCCCCCCCGCGGGAAATGAAAAACTGTTTTTT. Translated: CASSPPAGNEKLFF.